This TCR beta chain was obtained from a study of blood T cells in healthy people across ages (dated by TCRdb to the mid-2010s). Context from the whole study: Template switching captured roughly one uniquely barcoded TCR beta cDNA molecule per two T cells in model experiments. The study measured age-related changes in TCR beta repertoire diversity using deep sequencing normalized with unique cDNA molecular identifiers. The donors were divided into four age groups: young (average around 15 years), middle-aged (roughly 40), aged (around 67) and long-lived (nearly 85). To avoid experimental bias, donors of different ages were distributed randomly across sequencing lanes. Using the same blood draw, the study looked at two additional independent replicas of 1 million unique cDNA reads for two donors, one aged 18 to 30 and the other aged 80 or older.

Library construction relied on 5' RACE. Sequencing was performed on an Illumina HiSeq 2500. A second about 7 to 12 cycle PCR used a sample-barcoded 5' primer and a J-beta primer mix. A template-switch 5' adaptor carrying 12 random nucleotides introduced a unique molecular identifier onto each TCR beta cDNA molecule. Each sample yielded at least 2.5 million CDR3-containing paired-end reads. All of the RNA was converted into first-strand cDNA using the Mint cDNA synthesis kit, with a TRBC-specific oligonucleotide serving as the primer. After uracil-DNA glycosylase treatment, a first 18-cycle PCR used universal primers M1SS and BC2_uni_R on all cDNA. For the original study's pipeline: Each sample was normalized by randomly selecting 1 million high-quality reads, each carrying a distinct molecular identifier. Reads sharing molecular identifiers were discarded rather than binned into consensus sequences. CDR3 identification, clonotype clustering and error correction used MiTCR with a Q25 quality threshold and the strictest error-elimination algorithm. A nonparametric unseen species model with Euler transformation was used to estimate lower-bound total TCR beta diversity. The raw public reads went through TCRdb reprocessing: fastp at Q25, MiXCR clone calling, in-frame beta chains kept. For every CDR3 protein sequence, its rows merge into one entry that carries the most common genes and DNA. These V and J calls are TCRdb output, not the study's own analysis. A total of hundreds of thousands of distinct CDR3 sequences appear in this sample, around 42% of them only once. Approximately 20% of the sample is taken by the ten largest.

The study at large found these results: Compared with the aged group, the long-lived group had more naive CD4+ T cells, fewer expanded clones and increased TCR diversity, a pattern suggesting age selection. Estimates of total diversity based on one million sequenced T cells were regarded as lower bounds and as underestimates. Observed TCR beta diversity per million T cells fell roughly linearly with age, and a significant reduction was already apparent by age around 36. Since profiling was done on bulk unsorted PBMCs, naive and antigen-experienced compartments could not be conclusively compared. Because donor CMV infection status was unknown, age-related changes in expanded clonotypes were potentially confounded. A strong correlation was found between observed TCR beta diversity and the percentage of naive T cells measured by flow cytometry.

The CDR1 and CDR2 encoded by the germline V gene are SGHRS and YFSETQ. The CDR3 holds 14 amino acids from the cysteine to the phenylalanine. Just CDR3 DNA is preserved here, 42 bases in frame from base 1. V drops 3 bases and J drops 7 bases, leaving 11 bases in between. Systemically healthy Caucasian individuals from Russia, 35 to 40 in total and aged about 6 to 100 years, were included as donors. Each donor gave 8 to 10 milliliters of peripheral blood, collected into EDTA-treated Vacutainer tubes. Ficoll-Paque density-gradient centrifugation was used to isolate PBMCs, with at least 6 million per sample. Trizol reagent was used to extract total RNA from PBMCs, with at least 6 micrograms per sample. Naive CD45RAhigh/CD27high T cell percentages were measured by flow cytometry on a PBMC aliquot from every donor. Worth noting for this clonotype: Its binding antigen is unknown. The sample holds no much larger clone one base away, and base qualities are not on file.

Specimen: blood. Here the chain combines TRBV5-1 and TRBJ1-6, and TRBD1 may be the D gene, going by 5 matching bases. This TCR derives from a man aged 55 to 70 in good health. The DNA sequence reads TGCGCCAGCAGCTCCCAGGGCTGGAATTCACCCCTCCACTTT. The translation is CASSSQGWNSPLHF.